The source of this T cell receptor beta chain is a study of T cell responses to AZD1222 COVID-19 vaccine. Overall study findings and caveats: After the peak T cell response, and only then, were repertoires sampled. Most donors were white British, females outnumbered males, and clonal diversity was possibly underestimated.

The CDR3 length is 16 residues. Unmatched junction bases numbered 10, after V lost 7 bases and J lost 3 bases. In germline, CDR1 is SEHNR, CDR2 FQNEAQ (reference sequence). Notes on this clone: Its antigen is as yet unknown.

The data were produced by immunoSEQ multiplex PCR, yet TCRdb's version contains in-frame clones alone and is incomplete. The sample lists under 70,000 clones, around 84% occurring once. The chain uses TRBV7-9 and TRBJ2-2, with 8 bases fitting TRBD1. The source of this sequence is an adult in good health. The input for sequencing was peripheral blood, taken on day 0 of AZD1222 vaccination. The CDR3 here is CASTPGSGGHTGELFF. The CDR3 DNA sequence: TGTGCCAGCACCCCAGGTTCAGGGGGCCACACCGGGGAGCTGTTTTTT.